The 29 T cell receptor beta chains presented below share a single source sample, sequenced in a study of shared clonotypes between healthy human individuals. Method: immunoSEQ multiplex PCR; TCRdb's copy keeps in-frame clones and lacks some. The repertoire holds 2 million to 3 million clones, 90% to 95% seen once, with 0.13% to 0.15% in the top ten. Sequencing was done on a sample of naive CD4+ T cells sorted from blood. This sample's subset: CD45RA+ positively selected. All receptors come from a man aged 18 to 35 in good health.

Comment on this clone: A junction boundary mismatches the germline segment, possibly from a read error. The sample contains more than one DNA sequence encoding this CDR3. This chain uses TRBV6-1 with TRBJ2-1; D is uncertain. Per the germline V gene, CDR1 is MNHNS and CDR2 is SASEGT. The CDR3 consists of 14 residues. The CDR3 bases are TGCGCCAGCAGTGAAGCGCTCGGCTTCAATGAGCAGTTCTTC. The encoded protein is CASSEALGFNEQFF.

The chain joins TRBV14 to TRBJ1-2; no firm D call. CDR3 size: 13 residues. V dropped 4 bases and J dropped 4 bases, with 10 bases sitting between them. The germline V gene encodes CDR1 SGHDN and CDR2 FVKESK. The CDR3 region is CASSRLEGYGYTF. The CDR3 coding sequence is TGTGCCAGCAGCCGTCTCGAGGGCTATGGCTACACCTTC.

The chain uses TRBV7-9 and TRBJ2-1; 7 bases are shared with TRBD2. Looked up from germline, CDR1 is SEHNR and CDR2 is FQNEAQ (reference sequence). CDR3 length: 16 residues. J gave up 6 bases and V 5 bases, and 13 bases lay outside the gene matches. The DNA of the CDR3 is TGTGCCAGCAGCCCGGCCGGGAGGCCGGCCCCCAATGAGCAGTTCTTC. The encoded protein is CASSPAGRPAPNEQFF. The full variable domain, completed using reference TRBV7-9 and TRBJ2-1, is DTGVSQNPRHKITKRGQNVTFRCDPISEHNRLYWYRQTLGQGPEFLTYFQNEAQLEKSRLLSDRFSAERPKGSFSTLEIQRTEQGDSAMYLCASSPAGRPAPNEQFFGPGTRLTVL.

This clone appeared a single time. Relative to the germline gene, one junction end is altered; a read error may explain this. The chain employs TRBV30 and TRBJ1-1, with 7 bases fitting TRBD1. Looked up from germline, CDR1 is GTSNPN and CDR2 is SVGIG (reference sequence). The CDR3 length is 15 residues. The CDR3 sequence is CAWGETGPGNAEAFF. CDR3 in DNA: TGTGCCTGGGGGGAGACAGGGCCGGGGAACGCTGAAGCTTTCTTT.

CDR3 protein: CAWIRTSGTGHTEAFF. The CDR3 coding sequence is TGTGCCTGGATCCGCACCAGCGGGACAGGGCATACTGAAGCTTTCTTT. This chain joins TRBV30 and TRBJ1-1; 9 nucleotides match TRBD1. The CDR3 is 16 amino acids. The ends lost 4 bases at V and 5 bases at J; junction bases unmatched: 14. Germline V lookup: CDR1 GTSNPN, CDR2 SVGIG (reference sequence).

CDR3 region: CASSLWGLGNEKLFF. The CDR3 nucleotides are TGTGCCAGCAGCTTATGGGGGCTTGGTAATGAAAAACTGTTTTTT. The chain joins TRBV13 to TRBJ1-4; a possible D gene is TRBD1 (6 bases). Trimming removed 2 bases at V and 4 bases at J, with 11 bases between. The CDR3 consists of 15 residues. The germline V gene encodes CDR1 PRHDT and CDR2 FYEKMQ (reference sequence).

The chain's CDR3 is CASSYSGTSGRDEQFF. For the CDR3, the DNA is TGTGCCAGCAGTTACTCTGGGACTAGCGGGAGGGATGAGCAGTTCTTC. The rearrangement links TRBV6-6 to TRBJ2-1; 16 nucleotides match TRBD2. The germline V gene has CDR1 MNHNY and CDR2 SVGAGI (reference sequence). The CDR3 totals 16 residues. After removal of 0 bases from V and 8 bases from J, the junction contained 1 base not matched to a gene.

CDR3 coding DNA: TGTGCCAGCAGTCTAGCCAAAAACATTCAGTACTTC. It yields the protein CASSLAKNIQYF. The chain recombines TRBV2 with TRBJ2-4; D is uncertain. CDR1 and CDR2 from the germline V gene are SNHLY and FYNNEI. The CDR3 length is 12 residues. Trimming cost V 5 bases and J 0 bases, with 2 bases left between them.

This chain uses TRBV7-2 with TRBJ1-1; a possible D gene is TRBD1 (6 bases). The CDR3 covers 15 residues. CDR1 and CDR2 from the germline V gene are SGHTA and FQGNSA. With 5 bases removed from V and 5 bases from J, the gap between germline ends came to 18 bases. The CDR3 DNA reads as TGTGCCAGCAGCCCCGGGCTGCGGAGGGGGACTGAAGCTTTCTTT. Amino acid sequence: CASSPGLRRGTEAFF. Using reference TRBV7-2 and TRBJ1-1 for the parts outside the CDR3, the full variable domain is GAGVSQSPSNKVTEKGKDVELRCDPISGHTALYWYRQSLGQGLEFLIYFQGNSAPDKSGLPSDRFSAERTGGSVSTLTIQRTQQEDSAVYLCASSPGLRRGTEAFFGQGTRLTVV.

The CDR3 loop is CASSQDRLAGLGEQFF. Written as DNA, the CDR3 is TGCGCCAGCAGCCAAGATCGGCTAGCGGGGTTGGGTGAGCAGTTCTTC. This chain connects TRBV4-1 to TRBJ2-1; the match to TRBD2 covers 9 bases. The V segment lost 0 bases and the J segment 9 bases; nucleotides outside the gene matches: 9. CDR3 size: 16 residues. Germline V lookup: CDR1 MGHRA, CDR2 YSYEKL.

J is TRBJ2-7 and V is TRBV27, with no clear D. Germline CDR1 and CDR2: MNHEY and SMNVEV (reference sequence). V lost 7 bases to trimming and J lost 2 bases, with 21 bases between them. The CDR3 spans 16 residues. For the CDR3, the DNA is TGTGCCAGCACATATTTAAGAAACGGGTTAACCTACGAGCAGTACTTC. This encodes CASTYLRNGLTYEQYF.

The V call is TRBV7-2, the J call TRBJ2-2; 10 bases align to TRBD2. Per the germline V gene, CDR1 is SGHTA and CDR2 is FQGNSA. The CDR3 contains 17 residues. The J segment lost 2 bases and the V segment lost 1 base, leaving 4 bases of the junction unmatched. This chain's CDR3 is CASSLVASGRNTGELFF. Written as DNA, the CDR3 is TGTGCCAGCAGCTTAGTTGCTAGCGGGAGAAACACCGGGGAGCTGTTTTTT.

V usage is TRBV9 and J usage is TRBJ2-5; maybe TRBD2 (5 bases). The CDR3 spans 16 residues. V dropped 3 bases and J dropped 2 bases, with 17 bases sitting between them. Germline V lookup: CDR1 SGDLS, CDR2 YYNGEE. The CDR3, as DNA: TGTGCCAGCAGCGGCCGAGGGCAACTGGGACAAGAGACCCAGTACTTC. Protein: CASSGRGQLGQETQYF.

This chain connects TRBV1 to TRBJ2-2; the tabulated D call, TRBD2, remains unverified against the DNA. TRBV1 counts as a pseudogene. The CDR3 loop spans 20 amino acids. The CDR3: CTSSQPYSGLAGGYTGELFF. The CDR3 nucleotides are TGCACCAGCAGCCAACCTTACTCGGGACTAGCGGGAGGATACACCGGGGAGCTGTTTTTT.

This clone has just one count. Other DNA sequences in the same sample also yield this CDR3. The chain carries TRBV9 and TRBJ2-5; TRBD1 matches at 7 bases. This CDR3 contains 14 residues. CDR1 and CDR2 from the germline V gene are SGDLS and YYNGEE. V trimming: 0 bases; J trimming: 5 bases; junction bases outside the gene matches: 4. The CDR3 DNA reads as TGTGCCAGCAGCGTAGACAGGGGACGGGAGACCCAGTACTTC. Encoded protein: CASSVDRGRETQYF.

The table lists this clone with a count of one. The chain couples TRBV18 to TRBJ2-7; 9 bases fit TRBD2. V gave up 3 bases and J gave up 6 bases; unmatched junction bases: 15. CDR3 length: 17 residues. Per germline, CDR1 KGHSH and CDR2 LQKENI. The CDR3 spells CASSPAHRASGTCEQYF. CDR3 coding DNA: TGTGCCAGCTCACCGGCACACCGGGCTAGCGGGACCTGCGAGCAGTACTTC.

The chain is built from TRBV4-2 and TRBJ2-3; 12 nucleotides agree with TRBD2. The CDR3 is made up of 16 amino acids. Germline loops: CDR1 LGHNA, CDR2 YNFKEQ. With V trimmed by 4 bases and J by 3 bases, 5 bases remained unmatched. CDR3 DNA sequence: TGTGCCAGCAGCCGCGAGACTAGCGGGGGAACAGATACGCAGTATTTT. The encoded protein is CASSRETSGGTDTQYF.

The rearrangement links TRBV7-9 to TRBJ1-1, with 9 bases matching TRBD1. The germline V gene encodes CDR1 SEHNR and CDR2 FQNEAQ (reference sequence). Trimming at V came to 5 bases and at J to 0 bases, leaving 4 bases not matched to a gene. This CDR3 contains 15 residues. Written as DNA, the CDR3 is TGTGCCAGCAGCCGGGACAGGGCCATGAACACTGAAGCTTTCTTT. It codes for CASSRDRAMNTEAFF.

V usage is TRBV7-2 and J usage is TRBJ2-3; possible D gene TRBD2, 6 bases. Germline V gene lookup returns CDR1 SGHTA and CDR2 FQGNSA. Between the trimmed V and J ends, which lost 3 bases and 0 bases, there was a span of 22 bases. CDR3 length equals 19 residues. This CDR3 is CASSFLGLIGQHSTDTQYF. Here the CDR3 DNA reads TGTGCCAGCAGCTTTCTCGGACTAATAGGTCAGCATAGCACAGATACGCAGTATTTT. Variable domain in full (rest from reference TRBV7-2 and TRBJ2-3): GAGVSQSPSNKVTEKGKDVELRCDPISGHTALYWYRQSLGQGLEFLIYFQGNSAPDKSGLPSDRFSAERTGGSVSTLTIQRTQQEDSAVYLCASSFLGLIGQHSTDTQYFGPGTRLTVL.

This rearrangement joins TRBV18 to TRBJ2-3; TRBD2 matches 7 bases. Per germline, CDR1 KGHSH and CDR2 LQKENI. The CDR3 spans 18 residues. V was pared by 1 base and J by 0 bases, with 10 bases of the junction left unmatched. The CDR3 region has the DNA TGTGCCAGCTCACCACTGTCAGATGGCGGGAGTAGCACAGATACGCAGTATTTT. Translation gives CASSPLSDGGSSTDTQYF. The entire variable domain, with the rest obtained from reference TRBV18 and TRBJ2-3, is as follows: NAGVMQNPRHLVRRRGQEARLRCSPMKGHSHVYWYRQLPEEGLKFMVYLQKENIIDESGMPKERFSAEFPKEGPSILRIQQVVRGDSAAYFCASSPLSDGGSSTDTQYFGPGTRLTVL.

The chain employs TRBV4-3 and TRBJ2-1; D ambiguous. From germline, CDR1 is LGHNA and CDR2 YSLEER. Trimming left V 0 bases short and J 9 bases short, with 21 bases between. The CDR3 spans 17 residues. The CDR3 loop is CASSQDLGRTSFGEQFF. In DNA, the CDR3 is TGCGCCAGCAGCCAAGACCTTGGGCGCACATCCTTCGGTGAGCAGTTCTTC.

The chain joins TRBV18 to TRBJ1-2; D is perhaps TRBD1 (6 bases). This CDR3 comprises 12 residues. CDR1 and CDR2 (germline): KGHSH, LQKENI. V was trimmed by 3 bases and J by 11 bases, leaving 13 bases between them. The CDR3 sequence: CASSPQTGEYTF. The CDR3 region has the DNA TGTGCCAGCTCACCTCAGACAGGAGAGTACACCTTC.

This clone was seen only once. The gene calls are TRBV7-2 and TRBJ2-1; 15 nucleotides line up with TRBD2. The CDR3 runs to 16 residues. Germline V gene lookup returns CDR1 SGHTA and CDR2 FQGNSA. J gave up 9 bases and V 5 bases, and 8 bases lay outside the gene matches. CDR3: CASSPGLAGGRGEQFF. As DNA, the CDR3 is TGTGCCAGCAGCCCCGGACTAGCGGGGGGGCGAGGTGAGCAGTTCTTC.

This clone was seen once. This chain links TRBV4-1 with TRBJ2-1, with TRBD2 matching 14 bases. The CDR3 has 17 amino acids. Trimming at V came to 2 bases and at J to 9 bases, leaving 9 bases not matched to a gene. Germline-derived CDR1 and CDR2 are MGHRA and YSYEKL. CDR3 sequence reads: CASSQIRLAGGESEQFF. CDR3 bases: TGCGCCAGCAGCCAAATACGACTAGCGGGGGGGGAAAGTGAGCAGTTCTTC.

The chain uses TRBV5-5 and TRBJ2-1, with 8 bases identical to TRBD1. J lost 9 bases, V lost 4 bases, and 3 bases had no gene match. CDR3 size: 12 residues. Germline loops: CDR1 SGHKS, CDR2 YYEKEE (reference sequence). This chain's CDR3 is CASSQQGVEQFF. Here the CDR3 DNA reads TGTGCCAGCAGCCAACAGGGGGTTGAGCAGTTCTTC.

This chain joins TRBV11-2 and TRBJ2-6; perhaps TRBD1 as D (5 bases). Germline V gene lookup returns CDR1 SGHAT and CDR2 FQNNGV. CDR3 length equals 16 residues. The V end was cut by 0 bases, the J end by 2 bases, with 8 bases between. The CDR3 protein is CASSLDRQPGANVLTF. CDR3 coding DNA: TGTGCCAGCAGCTTAGATCGACAGCCTGGGGCCAACGTCCTGACTTTC.

V and J are TRBV2 and TRBJ1-4; no clear D gene. CDR1 is SNHLY, CDR2 FYNNEI, per germline. The CDR3 runs 15 residues. Trimming pared 6 bases from V and 0 bases from J, leaving 11 bases between. The CDR3: CASRTTRATNEKLFF. Here the CDR3 DNA reads TGTGCCAGCAGAACGACACGGGCAACTAATGAAAAACTGTTTTTT.

The CDR3 reads CASSRDRAPNYGYTF. CDR3 nucleotides: TGTGCCAGCAGCAGGGACAGGGCCCCTAACTATGGCTACACCTTC. The chain is built from TRBV5-4 and TRBJ1-2; TRBD1 matches 9 bases. This CDR3 is built from 15 residues. After removal of 4 bases from V and 0 bases from J, the junction contained 4 bases not matched to a gene. CDR1 and CDR2 from the germline V gene are SGHNT and YYREEE (reference sequence).

The CDR3: CASSPWTGDYEQYF. The DNA of the CDR3 is TGTGCCAGCAGCCCTTGGACAGGGGACTACGAGCAGTACTTC. The rearrangement joins TRBV9 to TRBJ2-7, with 9 bases that match TRBD1. Unmatched junction bases numbered 5, after V lost 4 bases and J lost 3 bases. Germline lookup yields CDR1 SGDLS and CDR2 YYNGEE. The CDR3 consists of 14 residues.